The clone carrying this T cell receptor beta chain turned up a few times. Its antigen is not identified. Germline CDR1 and CDR2: KGHSH and LQKENI. The J segment lost 4 bases and the V segment lost 2 bases, leaving 10 bases of the junction unmatched. CDR3 length: 16 amino acids. The sample comes from a study of long-term antiretroviral therapy in people with HIV. General observations from the study: The blood, collected between 2004 and 2017, was possibly taken under older ART regimens. Post-treatment diversity went higher with ART but stayed below transplant donor controls. For ART adherence, viral resistance and therapy changes, no data were available. CDR3 length ranges were narrower in HIV repertoires than in controls.

At survey level, the immunoSEQ assay was run in its v3.0 version. The repertoire was sequenced with immunoSEQ multiplex PCR; TCRdb's copy has only in-frame clones and lacks some. The table has tens of thousands of clones, 80% seen once. The clonotype comes from a man between 35 and 55 years old with HIV. The chain joins TRBV18 to TRBJ1-2; 7 positions match TRBD1. The material was unsorted PBMCs, obtained 0.3 years after starting antiretroviral therapy. CDR3 sequence reads: CASSPKPGTEAYGYTF. In DNA form, the CDR3 reads TGTGCCAGCTCACCAAAACCCGGGACAGAAGCCTATGGCTACACCTTC.